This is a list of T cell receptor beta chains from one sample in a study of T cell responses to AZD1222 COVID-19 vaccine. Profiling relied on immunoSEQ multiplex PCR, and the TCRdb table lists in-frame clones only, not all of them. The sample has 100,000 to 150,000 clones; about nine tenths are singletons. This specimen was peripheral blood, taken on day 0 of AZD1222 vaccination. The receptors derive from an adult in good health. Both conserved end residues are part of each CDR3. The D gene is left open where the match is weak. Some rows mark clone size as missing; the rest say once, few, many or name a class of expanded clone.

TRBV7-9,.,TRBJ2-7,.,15,CASSFPGKNSYEQYF,TGTGCCAGCAGCTTCCCCGGAAAGAACTCCTACGAGCAGTACTTC
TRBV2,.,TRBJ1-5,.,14,CASRGTDYLGPQHF,TGTGCCAGCAGGGGGACGGACTATTTAGGGCCCCAGCATTTT
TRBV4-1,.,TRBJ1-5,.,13,CASSRGRNQPQHF,TGCGCCAGCAGCCGTGGGAGAAATCAGCCCCAGCATTTT
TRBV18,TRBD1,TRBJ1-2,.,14,CASSPPVAGGGYTF,TGTGCCAGCTCACCACCGGTGGCAGGGGGCGGCTACACCTTC
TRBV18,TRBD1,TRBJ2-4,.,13,CASSPTGVNIQYF,TGTGCCAGCTCACCCACAGGGGTCAACATTCAGTACTTC
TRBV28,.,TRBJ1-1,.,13,CASSLTFNTEAFF,TGTGCCAGCAGTTTAACATTTAACACTGAAGCTTTCTTT
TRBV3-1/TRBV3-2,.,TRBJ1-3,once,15,CASSQELRSGNTIYF,TGTGCCAGCAGCCAAGAGCTGCGCTCTGGAAACACCATATATTTT
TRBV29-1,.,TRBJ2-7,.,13,CSVERPGSREQYF,TGCAGCGTTGAAAGGCCAGGGTCACGCGAGCAGTACTTC
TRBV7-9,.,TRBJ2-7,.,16,CASSNLRGAHSYEQYF,TGTGCCAGCAGCAACTTACGGGGGGCCCACTCCTACGAGCAGTACTTC
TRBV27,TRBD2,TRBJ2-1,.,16,CASSPGGGTLNNEQFF,TGTGCCAGCAGTCCCGGGGGGGGGACTTTGAACAATGAGCAGTTCTTC
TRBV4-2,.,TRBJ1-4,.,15,CASSQPSSIREKLFF,TGTGCCAGCAGCCAACCAAGTAGCATCCGTGAAAAACTGTTTTTT
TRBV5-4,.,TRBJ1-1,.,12,CASSLRGAEAFF,TGTGCCAGCAGCTTACGGGGGGCTGAAGCTTTCTTT
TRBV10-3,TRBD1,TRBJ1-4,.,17,CAISAGLSGTGEEKLFF,TGTGCCATCAGTGCTGGATTGTCCGGAACAGGGGAGGAAAAACTGTTTTTT
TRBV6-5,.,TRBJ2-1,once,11,CASTLGGEQFF,TGTGCCAGCACCCTGGGTGGCGAGCAGTTCTTC
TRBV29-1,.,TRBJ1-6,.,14,CSASDGRGNSPLHF,TGCAGCGCGTCGGACGGACGGGGCAATTCACCCCTCCACTTT
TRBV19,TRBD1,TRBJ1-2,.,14,CASRHQGQGSGYTF,TGTGCCAGTAGGCATCAGGGACAGGGGTCTGGCTACACCTTC
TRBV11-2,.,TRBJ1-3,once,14,CASRPLLSGNTIYF,TGTGCCAGCAGACCCCTTCTCTCTGGAAACACCATATATTTT
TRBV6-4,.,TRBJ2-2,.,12,CASRVVTGELFF,TGTGCCTCCCGAGTGGTTACCGGGGAGCTGTTTTTT
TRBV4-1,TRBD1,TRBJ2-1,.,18,CASSPLAYRTGGGDEQFF,TGCGCCAGCAGCCCACTAGCGTATCGGACAGGGGGAGGCGATGAGCAGTTCTTC
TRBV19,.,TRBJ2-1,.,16,CASSRTPRSSYNEQFF,TGTGCCAGTAGTCGGACACCGAGGAGCTCCTACAATGAGCAGTTCTTC
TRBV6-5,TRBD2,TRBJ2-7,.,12,CAASGDQYEQYF,TGTGCCGCTAGCGGGGACCAGTACGAGCAGTACTTC
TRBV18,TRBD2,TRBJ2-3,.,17,CASSPPRSGGEADTQYF,TGTGCCAGCTCACCACCGAGGAGCGGGGGGGAGGCAGATACGCAGTATTTT
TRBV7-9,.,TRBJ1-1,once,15,CASSLVGPLDTEAFF,TGTGCCAGCAGCTTAGTGGGCCCACTGGACACTGAAGCTTTCTTT
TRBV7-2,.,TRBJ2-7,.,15,CASSLGLRPRNEQYF,TGTGCCAGCAGCTTAGGATTGCGACCCAGGAACGAGCAGTACTTC
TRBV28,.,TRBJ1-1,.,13,CASREGMNTEAFF,TGTGCCAGCAGGGAGGGGATGAACACTGAAGCTTTCTTT
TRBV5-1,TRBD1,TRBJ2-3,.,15,CASSLGGQSTDTQYF,TGCGCCAGCAGCTTGGGGGGACAGAGCACAGATACGCAGTATTTT
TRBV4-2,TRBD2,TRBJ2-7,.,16,CASSQARLAGDYEQYF,TGTGCCAGCAGCCAAGCTAGACTAGCGGGGGACTACGAGCAGTACTTC
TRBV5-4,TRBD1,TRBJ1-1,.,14,CASSSGTGNTEAFF,TGTGCCAGCAGCAGCGGGACAGGGAACACTGAAGCTTTCTTT
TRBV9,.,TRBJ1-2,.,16,CASSPGIGTSRYGYTF,TGTGCCAGCAGCCCTGGTATCGGGACAAGCCGCTATGGCTACACCTTC
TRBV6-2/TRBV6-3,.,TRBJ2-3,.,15,CASSYLGSSTDTQYF,TGTGCCAGCAGTTACTTGGGATCTAGCACAGATACGCAGTATTTT
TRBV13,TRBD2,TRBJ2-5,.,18,CASSLGLSRLAGVETQYF,TGTGCCAGCAGCTTAGGCCTTAGTCGTCTAGCGGGGGTTGAGACCCAGTACTTC
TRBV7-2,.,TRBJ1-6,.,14,CASSSGQLDSPLHF,TGTGCCAGCAGCTCCGGACAGCTGGATTCACCCCTCCACTTT
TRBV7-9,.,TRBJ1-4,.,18,CASTGGWIRGPEREKLFF,TGTGCCAGCACTGGTGGTTGGATTCGGGGGCCTGAGAGAGAAAAACTGTTTTTT
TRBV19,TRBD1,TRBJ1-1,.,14,CASRTGHMNTEAFF,TGTGCCAGTAGGACAGGGCACATGAACACTGAAGCTTTCTTT